The 3 T cell receptor beta chains listed next were all sequenced from one sample in a study of T-cell reconstitution after alpha-beta-depleted transplantation in children. Using unique molecular identifiers, the investigators prepared the TCRbeta library. TCRdb re-analysed the PCR reads in MiXCR, keeping a single row per CDR3 protein. This table has 250,000 to 350,000 distinct CDR3 sequences, approximately 9.8% appearing once. The material was PBMCs from the stem cell graft donor, obtained from the stem cell graft. These receptors all come from a human donor who donated a stem cell graft to a child with SCID.

This clonotype was counted many times. This chain uses TRBV10-3 with TRBJ2-1, with TRBD1 as a possible D gene (6 bases). Trimming left V 2 bases short and J 5 bases short, with 10 bases between. The CDR3 has 14 residues. The germline CDR1 and CDR2 sequences are ENHRY and SYGVKD. This chain's CDR3 is CAISEDRTNNEQFF. The CDR3 bases are TGTGCCATCAGTGAGGACAGGACGAACAATGAGCAGTTCTTC.

The sample holds many counts of this clonotype. The gene calls are TRBV6-5 and TRBJ2-1; D might be TRBD2 (6 bases). V shed 2 bases and J shed 0 bases, with 8 bases lying between them. Germline CDR1 is MNHEY and CDR2 is SVGAGI. CDR3 length: 15 residues. CDR3 nucleotides: TGTGCCAGCAGTTACGGGGGGAGCTCCTACAATGAGCAGTTCTTC. This codes for CASSYGGSSYNEQFF.

This clonotype was seen at least ten times. The CDR3 spells CASSEARGGYGEQFF. Written as DNA, the CDR3 is TGTGCCAGCAGTGAAGCGCGAGGGGGTTACGGTGAGCAGTTCTTC. The J gene is TRBJ2-1, the V gene TRBV2, with D perhaps TRBD1 (6 bases). Germline values: CDR1 SNHLY, CDR2 FYNNEI. V was shortened by 0 bases and J by 9 bases, with 15 bases between the two germline ends. The CDR3 runs 15 residues.